This TCR beta chain was captured by sequencing in a study of T cell responses to AZD1222 COVID-19 vaccine. Study outcomes and limitations: It should be noted that donors were predominantly white British and more often female, and clonal diversity was possibly underestimated.

Points on this clone: Antigen specificity is unknown.

Measured with immunoSEQ multiplex PCR; TCRdb has only the in-frame clones, and not every one. The sample yields approximately 110,000 clones, roughly 89% seen once. This specimen was peripheral blood, taken on day 0 of AZD1222 vaccination. The clonotype originates from an adult in good health.

The CDR3 region has the DNA TGTGCCACCAGCAGTGGGACAGGGGGTGTCTATGGCTACACCTTC. Protein: CATSSGTGGVYGYTF. The V and J genes are TRBV15 and TRBJ1-2; TRBD1 matches 11 bases. Per the germline V gene, CDR1 is LNHNV and CDR2 is YYDKDF (reference sequence). The CDR3 contains 15 residues. J was trimmed by 4 bases and V by 3 bases; bases with no gene match: 4.